Listed here is a single TCR beta chain. This clonotype was seen at least ten times. The target of this receptor is not known. Nothing much larger sits one base from this clone, and base qualities are not available. This sample is drawn from a study (dated by TCRdb to about 2015). In terms of the full investigation: The study examined whether tumor-infiltrating Tregs in breast cancer are drawn from blood Tregs or arise in situ by conversion from other CD4+ T cell subsets.

Broader findings and caveats from the paper: The TCR gene usage of tumor memory CD4+ T cells clustered together with blood and lymph node memory CD4+ cells and with lymph node naive CD4+ cells. Validation in the larger cohort was restricted to a single TCR beta V-J rearrangement rather than whole repertoires. The greatest overlap of tumor-infiltrating Treg TCR alpha and beta sequences was observed with tumor naive CD4+ T cells, followed by blood naive CD4+ T cells.

Amplification of full-length TCR variable regions was done by 5' RACE PCR using constant-region reverse primers, and this step was followed by semi-nested PCR with Nested Universal Primer A. The ReliaPrep RNA Cell Miniprep System was used to extract total RNA, which was then reverse transcribed into 5'RACE-ready cDNA with the SMARTer RACE 5'/3' Kit. An Illumina MiSeq was used to sequence the full-length TCR alpha and beta libraries, which had been barcoded with multiplex adaptors. For the original study's pipeline: For each of nine subset-tissue groups, sequencing data from the five patients were pooled, and the groups were compared by unsupervised clustering of TCR gene usage. The Morisita-Horn index was used to calculate repertoire similarity, with shared sequences weighted according to their contribution to each repertoire. The public reads were quality trimmed at Q25 with fastp and then assembled into clones with MiXCR by TCRdb, keeping productive beta chains. For every CDR3 protein sequence, its rows merge into one entry that carries the most common genes and DNA. It is TCRdb's table, rather than the study itself, that gives the V and J calls and clone size. In this sample the table shows 11,000 or so distinct CDR3 sequences, under 35% of which occur a single time. The ten largest clones take up under 3% of the sample.

The germline V gene encodes CDR1 KGHSH and CDR2 LQKENI. V is cut by 5 bases and J by 0 bases, and the space between the germline ends is 2 bases. There are 12 amino acids in the CDR3, from cysteine to phenylalanine inclusive. Only the CDR3 DNA stays, 36 bases, in frame from base 1. Tregs were isolated as CD4+CD25+CD127-/low cells. Tregs, naive and memory CD4+ T cells from tumor, blood and ipsilateral draining lymph nodes of a few breast cancer patients underwent full-length TCR alpha and beta sequencing. Tumor tissue, along with lymph nodes from ipsilateral axillary dissection, was perfused with PBS, minced, and then digested using collagenase I and hyaluronidase. Ficoll density gradient centrifugation was used to isolate mononuclear cells from lymph nodes or from 50 to 60 ml of peripheral blood. Sorted cell populations were confirmed by FACS to exceed 90% purity.

This sequence was found in a female donor with breast cancer. Recombination linked TRBV18 to TRBJ1-5, with the identity of the D gene unclear. Sequences were obtained from Tregs sorted from a lymph node. The DNA is TGTGCCAGCTCATTTAGCAATCAGCCCCAGCATTTT. Translated, this gives CASSFSNQPQHF.